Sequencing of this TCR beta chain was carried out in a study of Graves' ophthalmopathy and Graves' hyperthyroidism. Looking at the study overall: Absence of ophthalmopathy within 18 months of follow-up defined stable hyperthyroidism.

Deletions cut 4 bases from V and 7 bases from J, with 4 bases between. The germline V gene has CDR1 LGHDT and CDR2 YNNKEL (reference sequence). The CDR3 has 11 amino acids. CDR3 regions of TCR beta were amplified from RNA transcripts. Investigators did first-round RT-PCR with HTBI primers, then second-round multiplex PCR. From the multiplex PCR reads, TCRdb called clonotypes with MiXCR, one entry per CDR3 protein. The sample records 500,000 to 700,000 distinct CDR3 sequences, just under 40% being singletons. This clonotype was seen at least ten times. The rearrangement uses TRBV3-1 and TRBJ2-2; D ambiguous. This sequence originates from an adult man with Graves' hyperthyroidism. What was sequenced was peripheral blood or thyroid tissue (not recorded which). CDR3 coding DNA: TGTGCCAGCAGCCGAAGCGGGGAGCTGTTTTTT. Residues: CASSRSGELFF.